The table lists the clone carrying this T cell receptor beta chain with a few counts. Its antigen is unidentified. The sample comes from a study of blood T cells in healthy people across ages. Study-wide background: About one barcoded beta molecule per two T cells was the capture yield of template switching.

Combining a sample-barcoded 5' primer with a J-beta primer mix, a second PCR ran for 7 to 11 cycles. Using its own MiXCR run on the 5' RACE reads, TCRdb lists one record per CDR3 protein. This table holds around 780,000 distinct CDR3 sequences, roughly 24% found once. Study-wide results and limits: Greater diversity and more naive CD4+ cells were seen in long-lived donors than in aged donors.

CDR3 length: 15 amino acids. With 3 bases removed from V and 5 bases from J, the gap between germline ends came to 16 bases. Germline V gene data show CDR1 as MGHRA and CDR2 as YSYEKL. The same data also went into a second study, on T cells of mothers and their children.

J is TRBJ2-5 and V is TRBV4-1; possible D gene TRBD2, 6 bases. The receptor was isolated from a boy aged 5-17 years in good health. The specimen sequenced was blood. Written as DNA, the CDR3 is TGCGCCAGCAGCCAGACTAGTTCGGGAAGGGAGACCCAGTACTTC. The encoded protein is CASSQTSSGRETQYF.